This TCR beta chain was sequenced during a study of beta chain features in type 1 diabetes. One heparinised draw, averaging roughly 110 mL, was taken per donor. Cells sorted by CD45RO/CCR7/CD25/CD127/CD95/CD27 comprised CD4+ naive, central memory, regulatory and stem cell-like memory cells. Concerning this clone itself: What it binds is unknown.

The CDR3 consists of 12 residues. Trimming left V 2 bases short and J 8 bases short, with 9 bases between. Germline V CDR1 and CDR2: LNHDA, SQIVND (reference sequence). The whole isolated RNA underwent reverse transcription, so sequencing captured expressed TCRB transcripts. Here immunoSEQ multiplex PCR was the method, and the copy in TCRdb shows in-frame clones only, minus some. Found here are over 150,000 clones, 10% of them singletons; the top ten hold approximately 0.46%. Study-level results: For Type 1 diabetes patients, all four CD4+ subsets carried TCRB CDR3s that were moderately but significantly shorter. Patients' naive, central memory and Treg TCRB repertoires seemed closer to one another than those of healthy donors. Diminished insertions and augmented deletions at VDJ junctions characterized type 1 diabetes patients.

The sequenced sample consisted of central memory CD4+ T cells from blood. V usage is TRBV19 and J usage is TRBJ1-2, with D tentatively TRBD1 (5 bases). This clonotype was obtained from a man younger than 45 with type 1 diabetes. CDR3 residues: CASSISRVGYTF. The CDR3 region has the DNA TGTGCCAGTAGTATATCCAGGGTCGGCTACACCTTC.